A single sample is the source of the 18 T cell receptor beta chains below, sequenced in a study of beta chain features in type 1 diabetes. The whole isolated RNA underwent reverse transcription, so sequencing captured expressed TCRB transcripts. Sequencing used immunoSEQ multiplex PCR; TCRdb keeps in-frame clones, though not all of them. The table lists fewer than 550,000 clones, roughly 11% of them singletons. Sample: naive CD4+ T cells from blood. Receptor source: a woman between 18 and 29 years old in good health.

V and J are TRBV29-1 and TRBJ1-1; D may be TRBD1 (5 bases). Germline loops: CDR1 SQVTM, CDR2 ANQGSEA. This CDR3 spans 11 amino acids. V was shortened by 6 bases and J by 13 bases, with 18 bases between the two germline ends. In DNA form, the CDR3 reads TGCAGCGTGGTAGGAGCCACGAGGGGTTTCTTT. Protein sequence: CSVVGATRGFF.

This clone was picked up a small number of times. The gene calls are TRBV25-1 and TRBJ1-2; D is uncertain. CDR1 and CDR2 from the germline V gene are MGHDK and SYGVNS. V lost 3 bases and J lost 3, with 14 bases in between. The CDR3 extends over 15 amino acids. The CDR3 coding sequence is TGTGCCAGCAGTGATTATTTGGGCAGTCACTATGGCTACACCTTC. Its protein is CASSDYLGSHYGYTF.

This clone was counted between two and nine times. This rearrangement joins TRBV27 to TRBJ2-5; 8 bases are shared with TRBD1. CDR3 length: 16 residues. Germline CDR1 reads MNHEY; CDR2 reads SMNVEV (reference sequence). V trimming: 8 bases; J trimming: 4 bases; junction bases outside the gene matches: 15. CDR3 bases: TGTGCCAGCGCGAACAGACGGGCAGGGGGCACAGAGACCCAGTACTTC. Translated: CASANRRAGGTETQYF.

This clone has a handful of counts. Within the sample, other DNA sequences also encode this same CDR3. This chain joins TRBV9 and TRBJ2-5; no clear D. Per germline, CDR1 SGDLS and CDR2 YYNGEE. Between the trimmed V and J ends, which lost 0 bases and 2 bases, there was a span of 8 bases. The CDR3 contains 14 residues. The CDR3 coding sequence is TGTGCCAGCAGCGTAGATCGGGTTCAAGAGACCCAGTACTTC. Its translation is CASSVDRVQETQYF.

J is TRBJ1-6 and V is TRBV6-1; TRBD1 aligns across 7 bases. This CDR3 is built from 17 residues. The V and J ends lost 2 bases and 6 bases, in that order; junction bases with no gene match: 10. Germline V gene data show CDR1 as MNHNS and CDR2 as SASEGT. This CDR3 reads CASSERQGRSLNSPLHF. The CDR3 DNA follows: TGTGCCAGCAGTGAACGACAGGGTCGCTCACTTAATTCACCCCTCCACTTT.

This clone was counted a few times. The genes are TRBV7-9 and TRBJ2-1; D gene uncertain. Germline V gene sequence: CDR1 SEHNR, CDR2 FQNEAQ (reference sequence). CDR3 length: 12 residues. With 3 bases removed from V and 4 bases from J, the gap between germline ends came to 4 bases. The CDR3, as DNA: TGTGCCAGCAGCTTCACGTACAATGAGCAGTTCTTC. Residues: CASSFTYNEQFF.

This clone was seen only a few times. This rearrangement joins TRBV7-9 to TRBJ1-5, with TRBD1 as a possible D gene (5 bases). The CDR3 has 13 residues. Trimming pared 11 bases from V and 7 bases from J, leaving 18 bases between. Germline lookup yields CDR1 SEHNR and CDR2 FQNEAQ (reference sequence). The CDR3: CASGWQGEQPQHF. The CDR3 DNA reads as TGTGCCTCCGGGTGGCAGGGCGAGCAGCCCCAGCATTTT. The full variable domain, rest sourced from reference TRBV7-9 and TRBJ1-5, is DTGVSQNPRHKITKRGQNVTFRCDPISEHNRLYWYRQTLGQGPEFLTYFQNEAQLEKSRLLSDRFSAERPKGSFSTLEIQRTEQGDSAMYLCASGWQGEQPQHFGDGTRLSIL.

The chain carries TRBV5-4 and TRBJ2-7; D may correspond to TRBD1 or TRBD2 (5 bases each). The germline V gene has CDR1 SGHNT and CDR2 YYREEE (reference sequence). V dropped 4 bases and J dropped 2 bases, with 19 bases sitting between them. CDR3 size: 16 residues. CDR3 in DNA: TGTGCCAGCAGCCCCCGAGGGTGGGTAGGGGCCTACGAGCAGTACGTC. This encodes CASSPRGWVGAYEQYV.

This clone was seen a handful of times. The chain recombines TRBV7-8 with TRBJ1-4; D possibly corresponds to TRBD1 (5 bases). In germline, CDR1 is SGHVS, CDR2 FQNEAQ. The CDR3 sequence is 13 residues long. The V and J ends lost 6 bases and 4 bases respectively, with 9 bases between them. CDR3 sequence: CASRGEFNEKLFF. CDR3 bases: TGTGCCAGCAGGGGGGAGTTTAATGAAAAACTGTTTTTT.

V and J are TRBV7-2 and TRBJ2-4, with 9 bases lining up with TRBD2. The CDR3 sequence is 14 residues long. Trimming took 5 bases from V and 15 from J; bases not matched to a gene: 14. CDR1 and CDR2 from the germline V gene are SGHTA and FQGNSA. CDR3 in DNA: TGTGCCAGCAGCCATAGGGCGGTGCGGGAGGGAACGTACTTC. Translating it yields CASSHRAVREGTYF.

The chain is built from TRBV4-1 and TRBJ2-3; 7 positions match TRBD2. Trimming cost V 1 base and J 3 bases; bases outside gene matches: 1. The V gene's germline CDR1 is MGHRA and CDR2 YSYEKL. The CDR3 length is 14 residues. This chain's CDR3 is CASSQGTSTDTQYF. DNA for the CDR3: TGCGCCAGCAGCCAAGGGACTAGTACAGATACGCAGTATTTT.

The rearrangement joins TRBV10-3 to TRBJ2-3; tentative D call: TRBD2 (5 bases). Trimming took off 8 bases at V and 7 bases at J, with 10 bases between the two ends. The CDR3 length is 11 residues. From germline, CDR1 is ENHRY and CDR2 SYGVKD. The CDR3 loop is CAIRSGNTQYF. CDR3 nucleotide sequence: TGTGCCATCCGGAGCGGCAATACGCAGTATTTT.

V usage is TRBV27 and J usage is TRBJ1-4; TRBD1 matches at 8 bases. CDR3 size: 14 residues. Germline lookup yields CDR1 MNHEY and CDR2 SMNVEV (reference sequence). Germline trimming cut 4 bases from V and 8 bases from J; bases unmatched to any gene: 6. This CDR3 reads CASSSGQGYEKLFF. As DNA, the CDR3 is TGTGCCAGCAGTTCCGGACAGGGATACGAAAAACTGTTTTTT.

This clone was detected a few times. Other nucleotide sequences in the sample specify the same CDR3. V and J are TRBV7-9 and TRBJ1-1; D remains ambiguous. From germline, CDR1 is SEHNR and CDR2 FQNEAQ (reference sequence). This CDR3 comprises 14 residues. The V and J ends lost 4 bases and 1 base respectively, with 10 bases between them. The CDR3 sequence is CASSSRTGNTEAFF. The CDR3 bases are TGTGCCAGCAGCTCCCGGACGGGGAACACTGAAGCTTTCTTT.

This clone was detected a few times. This chain joins TRBV6-6 and TRBJ2-7; D is perhaps TRBD2 (5 bases). Germline values: CDR1 MNHNY, CDR2 SVGAGI (reference sequence). The CDR3 has 13 residues. Trimming cost V 5 bases and J 6 bases, with 14 bases left between them. CDR3 nucleotide sequence: TGTGCCAGCAGTCGCGGCCGGGCGGGCGAGCAGTACGTC. Encoded protein: CASSRGRAGEQYV.

This clone has only a few counts. The J gene is TRBJ2-3, the V gene TRBV7-3; 11 bases fit TRBD2. Germline V gene data show CDR1 as SGHTA and CDR2 as FQGTGA. J lost 3 bases, V lost 3 bases, and 2 bases had no gene match. CDR3 length equals 15 residues. The CDR3 loop reads CASSFRTSGTDTQYF. The CDR3 DNA reads TGTGCCAGCAGCTTCAGGACTAGCGGGACAGATACGCAGTATTTT.

The rearrangement uses TRBV5-4 and TRBJ2-5; either TRBD1 or TRBD2 may fit D (5 bases each). Germline-derived CDR1 and CDR2 are SGHNT and YYREEE (reference sequence). The CDR3 has 13 amino acids. The V and J ends lost 4 bases and 4 bases respectively, with 11 bases between them. The CDR3 nucleotides are TGTGCCAGCAGCGTGATGGGACCAGAGACCCAGTACTTC. Protein product: CASSVMGPETQYF.

The chain combines TRBV29-1 with TRBJ1-2; D unclear. Trimming left V 6 bases short and J 4 bases short, with 9 bases between. Germline-derived CDR1 and CDR2 are SQVTM and ANQGSEA. The CDR3 consists of 11 residues. CDR3 in amino acids: CSVRGGYGYTF. The CDR3 coding sequence is TGCAGCGTGCGGGGAGGCTATGGCTACACCTTC.